This T cell receptor beta chain was captured by sequencing in a study of PD-L1 blockade in urothelial cancer. About the study: Patients had been given 0 to 3 earlier chemotherapy regimens. At 3 weeks (second dose) and 6 weeks after starting treatment, blood was analyzed.

The table came from immunoSEQ multiplex PCR; TCRdb's copy has only in-frame clones and leaves some out. This sample yields about 43,000 clones, of which approximately 90% are seen a single time; 12% to 15% belongs to the top ten. CDR3 length: 16 amino acids. CDR1 SGHTA and CDR2 FQGNSA come from the germline V gene. The junction had 11 bases not matched to a gene; V was cut back by 3 bases and J by 4 bases. This clone ranks as medium-sized. Material: PBMCs, obtained around atezolizumab (anti-PD-L1) treatment. The rearrangement joins TRBV7-2 to TRBJ2-5; 7 nucleotides align to TRBD2. This clonotype originated in a woman aged 60-70 years with urothelial cancer. The CDR3 is CASSFRLAGGGETQYF. The CDR3 DNA follows: TGTGCCAGCAGCTTCCGACTAGCAGGAGGTGGAGAGACCCAGTACTTC.